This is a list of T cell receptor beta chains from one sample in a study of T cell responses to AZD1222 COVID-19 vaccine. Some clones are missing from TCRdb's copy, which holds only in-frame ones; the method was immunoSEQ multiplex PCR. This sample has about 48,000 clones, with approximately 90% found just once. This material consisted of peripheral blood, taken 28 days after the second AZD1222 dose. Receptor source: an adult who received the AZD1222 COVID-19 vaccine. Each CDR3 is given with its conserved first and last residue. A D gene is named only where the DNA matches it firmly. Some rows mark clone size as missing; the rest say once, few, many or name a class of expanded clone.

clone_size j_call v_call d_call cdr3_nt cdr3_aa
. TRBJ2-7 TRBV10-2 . TGCGCCAGCAGGGGGGACGAGCAGTACTTC CASRGDEQYF
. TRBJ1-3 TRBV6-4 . TGTGCCAGCAGTGACCCGGGTATCGCTGGAAACACCATATATTTT CASSDPGIAGNTIYF
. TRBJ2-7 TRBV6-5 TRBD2 TGTGCCAGCAGCCCACTAGCGGGAGGGTACGAGCAGTACTTC CASSPLAGGYEQYF
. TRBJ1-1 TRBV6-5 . TGTGCCAGCAGTTACTCGACAGGCTACATGAACACTGAAGCTTTCTTT CASSYSTGYMNTEAFF
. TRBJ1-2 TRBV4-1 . TGCGCCAGCAGCCAAGTACCAGGGACCGATGGCTACACCTTC CASSQVPGTDGYTF
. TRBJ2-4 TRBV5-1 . TGCGCCAGCAGCGCCCTCGGGGGTGGCAAAAACATTCAGTACTTC CASSALGGGKNIQYF
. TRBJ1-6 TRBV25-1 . TGTGCCAGCAAGACAGCCTCCTATAATTCACCCCTCCACTTT CASKTASYNSPLHF
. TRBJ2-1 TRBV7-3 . TGTGCCAGCAGCTGGGGAGGCAATGAGCAGTTCTTC CASSWGGNEQFF
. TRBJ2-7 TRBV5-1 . TGCGCCAGCAGCCCGGGGGGCGGGGTGAGCTCCTACGAGCAGTACTTC CASSPGGGVSSYEQYF
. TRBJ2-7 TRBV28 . TGTGCCAGCAGTCCCCCGTTAGGGTCGCGTGACGAGCAGTACTTC CASSPPLGSRDEQYF
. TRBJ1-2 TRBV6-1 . TGTGCCAGCAGTGAGAGGGACGGCTACACCTTC CASSERDGYTF
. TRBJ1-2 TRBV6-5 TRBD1 TGTGCCAGCAGCCCCGGGACAGGGCGCTATGGCTACACCTTC CASSPGTGRYGYTF
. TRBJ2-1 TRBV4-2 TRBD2 TGTGCCAGCAGCCAGACAACGCAAGAAGCGGGGGTAAACAATGAGCAGTTCTTC CASSQTTQEAGVNNEQFF
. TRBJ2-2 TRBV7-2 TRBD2 TGTGCCAGCAGCCCCCGAGCGGGACGGAACACCGGGGAGCTGTTTTTT CASSPRAGRNTGELFF
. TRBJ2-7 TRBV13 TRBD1 TGTGCCAGCAGCCGTGACAGGGCGGAGCAGTACTTC CASSRDRAEQYF
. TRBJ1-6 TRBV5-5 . TGTGCCAGCAGCTTGGCCTGGGGGGTGGCTTCACCCCTCCACTTT CASSLAWGVASPLHF
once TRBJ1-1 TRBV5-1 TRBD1 TGCGCCAGCAGCTTGGGACAGGGCAGGTCGAGCACTGAAGCTTTCTTT CASSLGQGRSSTEAFF
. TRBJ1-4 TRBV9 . TGTGCCAGCAGCCCGGAGAGGGAGGCAACTAATGAAAAACTGTTTTTT CASSPEREATNEKLFF
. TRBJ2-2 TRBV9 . TGTGCCAGCAGCGTAGTAGCGTGGAGCGGGGAGCTGTTTTTT CASSVVAWSGELFF
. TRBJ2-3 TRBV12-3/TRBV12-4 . TGTGCCACCACGACCGGAGATACGCAGTATTTT CATTTGDTQYF
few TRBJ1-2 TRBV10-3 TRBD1 TGTGCCATCCGAGGGGGGCTTTTGACAGGGGTGGAAAATGGCTACACCTTC CAIRGGLLTGVENGYTF
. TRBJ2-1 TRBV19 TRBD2 TGTGCCAGTATGGATACACCGGGACTAGCGGGGCGCATCTACAATGAGCAGTTCTTC CASMDTPGLAGRIYNEQFF
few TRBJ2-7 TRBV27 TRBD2 TGTGCCAGCAGTTTATCGAGGCTAGCGGGAGCCTACGAGCAGTACTTC CASSLSRLAGAYEQYF
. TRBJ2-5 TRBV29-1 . TGCAGCGTTGAAGGGGTCCTGGGCCAAGAGACCCAGTACTTC CSVEGVLGQETQYF
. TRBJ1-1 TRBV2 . TGTGCCAGCAGTTTGCGATACACTGAAGCTTTCTTT CASSLRYTEAFF
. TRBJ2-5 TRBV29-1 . TGCAGCGTTGAACATTCCAGGCGATTACAAGAGACCCAGTACTTC CSVEHSRRLQETQYF
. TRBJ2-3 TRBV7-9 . TGTGCCAGCAGCTTGAGTACCATAGATACGCAGTATTTT CASSLSTIDTQYF
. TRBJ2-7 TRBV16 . TGTGCCAGCAGCCAATCGCCCCAGAAGGAGCAGTACTTC CASSQSPQKEQYF
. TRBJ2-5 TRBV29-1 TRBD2 TGCAGCGTTGTACCTAGCGGGGGCCAAGAGACCCAGTACTTC CSVVPSGGQETQYF
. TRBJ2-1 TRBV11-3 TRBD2 TGTGCCAGCAGCTTACTAGCGGGGGTCTACAATGAGCAGTTCTTC CASSLLAGVYNEQFF
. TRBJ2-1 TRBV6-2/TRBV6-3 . TGTGCCAGCAGTTACGGGGCCCCTCATTTCTCCCCTACGCAGTTCTTC CASSYGAPHFSPTQFF
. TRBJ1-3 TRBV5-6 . TGTGCCAGCAGCTTGAATACAGGAAACACCATATATTTT CASSLNTGNTIYF
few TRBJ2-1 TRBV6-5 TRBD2 TGTGCCAGCGTGAAGCGGGAGGGCCCCTACAATGAGCAGTTCTTC CASVKREGPYNEQFF
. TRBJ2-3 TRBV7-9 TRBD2 TGTGCCAGCAGCGATAGCGGGGGGGCCTTTAGCACAGATACGCAGTATTTT CASSDSGGAFSTDTQYF
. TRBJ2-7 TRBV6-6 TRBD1 TGTGCCAGCAGTCTCAGGACAGGGGGCAGGCACGAGCAGTACTTC CASSLRTGGRHEQYF
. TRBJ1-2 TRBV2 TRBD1 TGTGCCAGCTGCCAGGGAGGGGGCGTTTATGGCTACACCTTC CASCQGGGVYGYTF
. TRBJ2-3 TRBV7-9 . TGTGCCAGCAGCTCAGCTTTGACCCAGAGCACAGATACGCAGTATTTT CASSSALTQSTDTQYF
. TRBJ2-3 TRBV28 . TGTGCCAGCAGTCCCACCCTAGGTGTCCCCCACACAGATACGCAGTATTTT CASSPTLGVPHTDTQYF
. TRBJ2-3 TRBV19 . TGTGCCAGTAGTGCCCGTCCCGGGGCCACAGATACGCAGTATTTT CASSARPGATDTQYF
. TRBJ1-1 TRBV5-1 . TGCGCCAGCAGCGCGACGACCATGAACACTGAAGCTTTCTTT CASSATTMNTEAFF
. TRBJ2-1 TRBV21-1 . TGTGCCAGCAGCAAAGGGAACAGGAGCTCCTACAATGAGCAGTTCTTC CASSKGNRSSYNEQFF
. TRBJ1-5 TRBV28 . TGTGCCAGCAGTTTACCCAGCAATCAGCCCCAGCATTTT CASSLPSNQPQHF
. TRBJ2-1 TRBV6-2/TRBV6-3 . TGTGCCAGCAGTTACACCCAACAAGGGGTAAAGTACAATGAGCAGTTCTTC CASSYTQQGVKYNEQFF
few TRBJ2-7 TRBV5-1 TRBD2 TGCGCCAGCAGCTTATTAAAGCGGGGGGAACTGGACTTC CASSLLKRGELDF
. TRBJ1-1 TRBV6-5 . TGTGCCAGCAGGGATTGGGGGGAGGGGACTGAAGCTTTCTTT CASRDWGEGTEAFF
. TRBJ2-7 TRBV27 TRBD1 TGTGCCAGCAGTTTGACAGGGTCCTACGAGCAGTACTTC CASSLTGSYEQYF
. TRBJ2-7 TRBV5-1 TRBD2 TGCGCCAGCAGCACCCGGCCGGGGGAAGCGGGAGGCGCTGGGGAGCAGTACTTC CASSTRPGEAGGAGEQYF
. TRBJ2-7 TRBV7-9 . TGTGCCAGCAGGAAAGACAGGGCGGGGGAGCAGTACTTC CASRKDRAGEQYF
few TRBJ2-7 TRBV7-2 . TGTGCCAGCAGCCCCACTGTTGGTGGGGCGGGAGAGCAGTACTTC CASSPTVGGAGEQYF
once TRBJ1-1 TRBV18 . TGTGCCAGCTCACCGACGGTAAACACTGAAGCTTTCTTT CASSPTVNTEAFF
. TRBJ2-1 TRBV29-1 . TGCAGCGTTGCTGACAATGAGCAGTTCTTC CSVADNEQFF
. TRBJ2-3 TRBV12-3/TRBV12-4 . TGTGCCAGCAGTTTTGGTGCAGATACGCAGTATTTT CASSFGADTQYF
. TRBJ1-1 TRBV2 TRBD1 TGTGCCAGCAGGGCCAAGACAGGGGACACTGAAGCTTTCTTT CASRAKTGDTEAFF
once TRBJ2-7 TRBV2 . TGTGCCAGCATGGGGAGCGGGCGAACATCCGTCGAGCAGTACTTC CASMGSGRTSVEQYF
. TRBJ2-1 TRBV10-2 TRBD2 TGCGCCAGCAGACCGAGCGGGGGCTCCTACAATGAGCAGTTCTTC CASRPSGGSYNEQFF
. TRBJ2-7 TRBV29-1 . TGCAGCGTCCAGGGACAAGACTACGAGCAGTACTTC CSVQGQDYEQYF
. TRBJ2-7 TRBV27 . TGTGCCAGCAGTTTATACGGGAGCTCCTACGAGCAGTACTTC CASSLYGSSYEQYF
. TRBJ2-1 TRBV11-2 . TGTGCCAGCAGCTACCTAGTGGGGGTTAACAATGAGCAGTTCTTC CASSYLVGVNNEQFF
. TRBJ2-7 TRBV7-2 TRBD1 TGTGCCAGCAGGTTACGGGGGACAGGACTCTACGAGCAGTACTTC CASRLRGTGLYEQYF
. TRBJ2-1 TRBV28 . TGTGCCAGCAGTTTCGGCAGGGGTTTATTCCCAAACAATGAGCAGTTCTTC CASSFGRGLFPNNEQFF